This is a list of T cell receptor beta chains from one sample in a study of T cells expressing NK-cell markers. TCRdb reprocessed the 5' RACE reads and reports one entry per CDR3 protein, with no DNA. The sample table sets out about 460,000 distinct CDR3 sequences. Sequenced sample: blood T cells: a sorted CD56 or NKG2C T cell subset, CD4+ or CD8+ T cells, or bulk PBMC T cells (not recorded which). These receptors all stem from a woman aged 45 to 65 in good health. Each CDR3 is given with its conserved first and last residue.

J: TRBJ2-7; V: TRBV14; CDR3: CASSQGSHRGYEQYF
J: TRBJ1-5; V: TRBV20-1; CDR3: CSARGGQGAGQPQHF
J: TRBJ2-1; V: TRBV29-1; CDR3: CSVELWQREGEQFF
J: TRBJ1-1; V: TRBV5-1; CDR3: CASSKGQPSTEAFF
J: TRBJ2-1; V: TRBV7-2; CDR3: CASSLVPNSGEQFF
J: TRBJ2-2; V: TRBV6-5; CDR3: CASSPLGGWNTGELFF
J: TRBJ1-1; V: TRBV7-8; CDR3: CASSLAGRGGGLNTEAFF
J: TRBJ2-3; V: TRBV7-2; CDR3: CASSFPGTSQYF
J: TRBJ1-6; V: TRBV2; CDR3: CASSGDRADSPLHF
J: TRBJ1-6; V: TRBV5-1; CDR3: CASRPYKDSPLHF
J: TRBJ1-1; V: TRBV10-2; CDR3: CASSGWGTEAFF
J: TRBJ1-1; V: TRBV29-1; CDR3: CSADLRGNTEAFF
J: TRBJ2-7; V: TRBV3-1; CDR3: CASSRSGTRAYEQYF
J: TRBJ2-2; V: TRBV5-1; CDR3: CASRASNRVNTGELFF
J: TRBJ2-1; V: TRBV5-1; CDR3: CASSSTAGTLRQFF
J: TRBJ2-3; V: TRBV12-3/TRBV12-4; CDR3: CASPPHRGNIDTQYF
J: TRBJ1-4; V: TRBV5-1; CDR3: CASSLQPGIGDEKLFF
J: TRBJ1-4; V: TRBV6-5; CDR3: CASWKATNEKLFF
J: TRBJ2-3; V: TRBV19; CDR3: CASSPKAPSTDTQYF
J: TRBJ2-1; V: TRBV6-1; CDR3: CASSFTGDEQFF
J: TRBJ2-2; V: TRBV29-1; CDR3: CSVVLRGRHTGELFF
J: TRBJ1-1; V: TRBV20-1; CDR3: CSAPRGQGDTEAFF
J: TRBJ2-1; V: TRBV19; CDR3: CASSIQGYSHEQFF
J: TRBJ2-1; V: TRBV15; CDR3: CATSRGDRANNEQFF
J: TRBJ2-5; V: TRBV12-3/TRBV12-4; CDR3: CASSWGRGQETQYF
J: TRBJ2-3; V: TRBV5-6; CDR3: CASSSGVTQYF
J: TRBJ1-1; V: TRBV12-3/TRBV12-4; CDR3: CASTQSGLNTEAFF
J: TRBJ2-5; V: TRBV2; CDR3: CASSEDGGRRETQYF
J: TRBJ2-3; V: TRBV5-5; CDR3: CASSLTGRRTDTQYF
J: TRBJ2-3; V: TRBV13; CDR3: CASSTSALNPGLADRTDTQYF
J: TRBJ2-3; V: TRBV20-1; CDR3: CSARDRREGRDTQYF
J: TRBJ2-1; V: TRBV6-5; CDR3: CASSYIGEQFF
J: TRBJ2-1; V: TRBV20-1; CDR3: CSAMRGGRAVGNEQFF
J: TRBJ2-2; V: TRBV27; CDR3: CASRTAGVRTGELFF
J: TRBJ2-2; V: TRBV7-8; CDR3: CASSPRDRGKTGELFF
J: TRBJ1-4; V: TRBV7-8; CDR3: CASSPYTGDEKLFF
J: TRBJ1-4; V: TRBV5-1; CDR3: CASSPHQGGDEKLFF
J: TRBJ2-1; V: TRBV3-1; CDR3: CASSQDLAGRGREQFF
J: TRBJ2-6; V: TRBV27; CDR3: CASSRSVGGSGANVLTF
J: TRBJ1-1; V: TRBV6-1; CDR3: CASSDRGHGNTEAFF
J: TRBJ1-4; V: TRBV15; CDR3: CATSSPSRIGEKLFF
J: TRBJ1-5; V: TRBV24-1; CDR3: CATSEAGLGNQPQHF
J: TRBJ1-5; V: TRBV6-2/TRBV6-3; CDR3: CASSHRLQGPNQPQHF
J: TRBJ2-7; V: TRBV12-3/TRBV12-4; CDR3: CASRTSGRLGEQYF
J: TRBJ2-7; V: TRBV27; CDR3: CASSSRTAHSYEQYF
J: TRBJ2-2; V: TRBV11-3; CDR3: CASSLVLAGLNTGELFF
J: TRBJ2-7; V: TRBV28; CDR3: CASRQGAGEQYF
J: TRBJ2-1; V: TRBV20-1; CDR3: CSANPRAGGYNEQFF